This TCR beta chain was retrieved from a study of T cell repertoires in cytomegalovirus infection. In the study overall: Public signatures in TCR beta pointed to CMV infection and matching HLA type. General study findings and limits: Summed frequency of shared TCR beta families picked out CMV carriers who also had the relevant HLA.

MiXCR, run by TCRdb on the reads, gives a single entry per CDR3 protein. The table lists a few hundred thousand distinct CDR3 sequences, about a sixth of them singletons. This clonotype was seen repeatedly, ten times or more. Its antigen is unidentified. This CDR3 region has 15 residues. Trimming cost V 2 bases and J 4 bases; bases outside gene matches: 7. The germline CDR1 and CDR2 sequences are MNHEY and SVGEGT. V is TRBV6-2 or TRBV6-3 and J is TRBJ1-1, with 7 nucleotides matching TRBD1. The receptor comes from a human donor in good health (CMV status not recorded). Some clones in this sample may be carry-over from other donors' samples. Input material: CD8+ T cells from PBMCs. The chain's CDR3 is CASSYGTVRSTEAFF. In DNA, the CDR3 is TGTGCCAGCAGTTACGGGACAGTCAGGAGCACTGAAGCTTTCTTT.